These 32 T cell receptor beta chains were sequenced from one sample in a study of cytomegalovirus exposure and HLA in healthy donors (TCRdb year 2017). The library was made by the immunoSEQ multiplex PCR assay. The clones in this table, taken by TCRdb from immuneACCESS, are in-frame only. Not every clone is retained; where verified, under half of the shortfall comes from an unresolved V gene, and the cause of the rest is unknown. The sample table records about 360,000 clones; just over 85% of these occur just once. Roughly 0.8% of the sample lies in the top ten. The specimen was PBMCs. The receptors shown here come from a woman in her late teens or twenties in good health and CMV-seronegative.

This chain connects TRBV15 to TRBJ2-3, with 7 positions matching TRBD2. The CDR3 contains 15 residues. The V segment lost 0 bases and the J segment 6 bases; nucleotides outside the gene matches: 6. CDR1 LNHNV and CDR2 YYDKDF come from the germline V gene (reference sequence). The CDR3 DNA reads TGTGCCACCAGCAGAGATCCAGCGGGGATTGATACGCAGTATTTT. Translation gives CATSRDPAGIDTQYF.

J is TRBJ2-2 and V is TRBV28; the D gene is possibly TRBD2 (6 bases). The CDR3 loop spans 17 amino acids. Germline V gene data show CDR1 as MDHEN and CDR2 as SYDVKM. V lost 4 bases and J 1 base, leaving 16 bases between the germline ends. The CDR3 sequence: CASSYKLEGENTGELFF. CDR3 nucleotide sequence: TGTGCCAGCAGTTACAAGTTGGAGGGAGAGAACACCGGGGAGCTGTTTTTT.

The chain is built from TRBV11-2 and TRBJ1-2; 10 nucleotides line up with TRBD1. Looked up from germline, CDR1 is SGHAT and CDR2 is FQNNGV. This CDR3 region has 16 residues. The V and J ends lost 5 bases and 8 bases, in that order; junction bases with no gene match: 14. CDR3 in DNA: TGTGCCAGCAGCCCCGATACGGGACAGGGGATACAAGGCTACACCTTC. Its translation is CASSPDTGQGIQGYTF.

Only a few counts were recorded for this clone. The sample carries other DNA sequences with the same CDR3. The chain couples TRBV28 to TRBJ1-2; D gene uncertain. Germline CDR1 is MDHEN and CDR2 is SYDVKM. Trimming left V 2 bases short and J 6 bases short, with 4 bases between. There are 11 residues in the CDR3. CDR3 sequence: CASSLRDGYTF. CDR3 bases: TGTGCCAGCAGTTTACGGGATGGCTACACCTTC.

This clone has more than one count but fewer than ten. V gene TRBV18 combines with J gene TRBJ2-7, with 12 bases identical to TRBD1. Germline V gives CDR1 KGHSH, CDR2 LQKENI. V dropped 6 bases and J dropped 3; count of bases not matched to a gene: 6. This CDR3 spans 15 amino acids. CDR3 nucleotides: TGTGCCAGCTCGGCCGGGACAGGGGGCAACTACGAGCAGTACTTC. Translated, it gives CASSAGTGGNYEQYF.

The chain couples TRBV4-1 to TRBJ1-1, with TRBD1 matching 8 bases. The CDR3 runs 18 residues. Germline V gene data show CDR1 as MGHRA and CDR2 as YSYEKL. V lost 1 base, J lost 0 bases, and 10 bases stayed unmatched. CDR3 residues: CASSQGGKTTGVNTEAFF. The CDR3 DNA reads TGCGCCAGCAGCCAAGGAGGTAAAACGACAGGGGTGAACACTGAAGCTTTCTTT.

The chain combines TRBV27 with TRBJ1-4, with 8 bases fitting TRBD1. V dropped 8 bases and J dropped 4; count of bases not matched to a gene: 6. CDR3 length: 14 residues. Germline CDR1 MNHEY, CDR2 SMNVEV (reference sequence). The chain's CDR3 is CASGRTGYNEKLFF. The CDR3 bases are TGTGCCAGCGGGAGGACAGGGTATAATGAAAAACTGTTTTTT.

This clone has ten or more counts. This chain joins TRBV7-6 and TRBJ2-7, with D possibly being TRBD2 (5 bases). The CDR3 is 11 amino acids. The V gene's germline CDR1 is SGHVS and CDR2 FNYEAQ. V gave up 8 bases and J gave up 4 bases, with 9 bases separating them. CDR3 in DNA: TGTGCCAGCGGTGCGGGTTACGAGCAGTACTTC. It encodes CASGAGYEQYF.

The CDR3: CATSTGAQETQYF. The CDR3 DNA is TGTGCCACCTCGACAGGGGCCCAAGAGACCCAGTACTTC. V is TRBV28 and J is TRBJ2-5; 8 nucleotides match TRBD1. The junction had 5 bases not matched to a gene; V was cut back by 10 bases and J by 1 base. In germline, CDR1 is MDHEN, CDR2 SYDVKM. This CDR3 is built from 13 residues.

This clone was detected once. The chain uses TRBV19 and TRBJ1-5; TRBD1 matches 8 bases. The CDR3 runs to 15 residues. J gave up 5 bases and V 3 bases, and 6 bases lay outside the gene matches. Germline loops: CDR1 LNHDA, CDR2 SQIVND (reference sequence). In DNA, the CDR3 is TGTGCCAGTAGTATGCGGGACAGGAGGGATCAGCCCCAGCATTTT. It is translated as CASSMRDRRDQPQHF.

The J gene is TRBJ1-2, the V gene TRBV10-3, with 7 bases fitting TRBD1. This CDR3 is built from 13 residues. After removal of 5 bases from V and 4 bases from J, the junction contained 4 bases not matched to a gene. Germline V CDR1 and CDR2: ENHRY, SYGVKD. The CDR3 DNA reads TGTGCCATCAGTACCGGGACAGTCTATGGCTACACCTTC. This codes for CAISTGTVYGYTF.

The chain carries TRBV4-1 and TRBJ2-2; 7 bases map to TRBD1. The CDR3 covers 17 residues. Germline CDR1 reads MGHRA; CDR2 reads YSYEKL. The V gene end was trimmed by 1 base and the J gene end by 3 bases; junction bases not matched to a gene: 8. The chain's CDR3 is CASSQVAETGYTGELFF. The CDR3 nucleotides are TGCGCCAGCAGCCAAGTGGCTGAGACAGGGTACACCGGGGAGCTGTTTTTT.

The chain recombines TRBV2 with TRBJ1-1, with TRBD1 as a possible D gene (6 bases). Germline V gives CDR1 SNHLY, CDR2 FYNNEI. There are 15 residues in the CDR3. V was clipped by 6 bases and J by 1 base, with 15 bases between them. DNA for the CDR3: TGTGCCAGCAGAGACGACAGGCGACCGAACACTGAAGCTTTCTTT. Translated, it gives CASRDDRRPNTEAFF. Complete variable domain (other parts from reference TRBV2 and TRBJ1-1): EPEVTQTPSHQVTQMGQEVILRCVPISNHLYFYWYRQILGQKVEFLVSFYNNEISEKSEIFDDQFSVERPDGSNFTLKIRSTKLEDSAMYFCASRDDRRPNTEAFFGQGTRLTVV.

The chain joins TRBV5-4 to TRBJ2-7; 7 nucleotides line up with TRBD1. With V trimmed by 3 bases and J by 3 bases, 6 bases remained unmatched. Germline loops: CDR1 SGHNT, CDR2 YYREEE (reference sequence). The CDR3 contains 14 residues. The CDR3 nucleotides are TGTGCCAGCAGCTCGGACAGGACGAACTACGAGCAGTACTTC. Translated, it gives CASSSDRTNYEQYF.

V and J are TRBV28 and TRBJ2-5; weak D call: TRBD2 (6 bases). Germline lookup yields CDR1 MDHEN and CDR2 SYDVKM. This CDR3 spans 13 amino acids. The germline V and J ends were trimmed by 3 bases and 6 bases, with 11 bases remaining between them. The CDR3 DNA is TGTGCCAGCAGTTTGGGGAGGTGGCAGACCCAGTACTTC. This sequence encodes CASSLGRWQTQYF.

The V gene is TRBV2, the J gene TRBJ2-7; 7 bases are a match to TRBD1. This CDR3 has 15 amino acids. V trimming: 7 bases; J trimming: 3 bases; junction bases outside the gene matches: 12. Germline loops: CDR1 SNHLY, CDR2 FYNNEI. CDR3 bases: TGTGCCAGCACCCCGACAGGGCTGTGGGTCTACGAGCAGTACTTC. Amino acids: CASTPTGLWVYEQYF. The whole variable domain, filled in from reference TRBV2 and TRBJ2-7, reads EPEVTQTPSHQVTQMGQEVILRCVPISNHLYFYWYRQILGQKVEFLVSFYNNEISEKSEIFDDQFSVERPDGSNFTLKIRSTKLEDSAMYFCASTPTGLWVYEQYFGPGTRLTVT.

The chain employs TRBV11-2 and TRBJ1-2; 10 nucleotides line up with TRBD1. The germline CDR1 and CDR2 sequences are SGHAT and FQNNGV. Losses at the gene ends were 6 bases for V and 3 bases for J; bases not matched to a gene: 7. The CDR3 totals 15 residues. For the CDR3, the DNA is TGTGCCAGCAGGGGGCCGGGACAGGGGTACTATGGCTACACCTTC. This codes for CASRGPGQGYYGYTF. Full variable domain (outside the CDR3, taken from reference TRBV11-2 and TRBJ1-2): EAGVAQSPRYKIIEKRQSVAFWCNPISGHATLYWYQQILGQGPKLLIQFQNNGVVDDSQLPKDRFSAERLKGVDSTLKIQPAKLEDSAVYLCASRGPGQGYYGYTFGSGTRLTVV.

CDR3 in amino acids: CASSSSGTSGRNEQYF. In nucleotides, the CDR3 is TGTGCCAGCAGCTCCTCCGGGACTAGCGGGAGGAACGAGCAGTACTTC. This rearrangement joins TRBV5-4 to TRBJ2-7, with 15 bases lining up with TRBD2. Germline V gene data show CDR1 as SGHNT and CDR2 as YYREEE (reference sequence). With 3 bases clipped from V and 5 bases from J, the junction kept 6 bases outside the gene matches. The CDR3 runs to 16 residues.

This clone has only one observation. The chain recombines TRBV5-1 with TRBJ1-1, with unresolved D. With 0 bases removed from V and 4 bases from J, the gap between germline ends came to 7 bases. Germline V gene sequence: CDR1 SGHRS, CDR2 YFSETQ. This CDR3 is 13 amino acids long. The CDR3 loop is CASSLVEGTEAFF. CDR3 DNA sequence: TGCGCCAGCAGCTTGGTGGAGGGCACTGAAGCTTTCTTT.

The rearrangement joins TRBV10-3 to TRBJ2-1, with a weak D call TRBD2 (5 bases). Germline-derived CDR1 and CDR2 are ENHRY and SYGVKD. The CDR3 covers 15 residues. Trimming stripped 2 bases from V and 6 bases from J, with 14 bases between. In DNA form, the CDR3 reads TGTGCCATCAGTGAGCCGATGGGAGAGTCCAATGAGCAGTTCTTC. Translating it yields CAISEPMGESNEQFF.

The rearrangement uses TRBV30 and TRBJ1-2; 8 bases line up with TRBD1. In germline, CDR1 is GTSNPN, CDR2 SVGIG (reference sequence). The ends lost 7 bases at V and 3 bases at J; junction bases unmatched: 7. The CDR3 covers 13 residues. The CDR3 reads CALNRGTDYGYTF. The CDR3 DNA sequence: TGTGCCTTGAACAGGGGGACCGACTATGGCTACACCTTC.

This chain uses TRBV18 with TRBJ2-3; D is possibly TRBD1 (6 bases). Trimming cost V 1 base and J 0 bases, with 11 bases left between them. Per the germline V gene, CDR1 is KGHSH and CDR2 is LQKENI. The CDR3 extends over 16 amino acids. Here the CDR3 DNA reads TGTGCCAGCTCACCACGAGGACAGCGGAGCACAGATACGCAGTATTTT. It translates to CASSPRGQRSTDTQYF. Using reference TRBV18 and TRBJ2-3 for the parts outside the CDR3, the full variable domain is NAGVMQNPRHLVRRRGQEARLRCSPMKGHSHVYWYRQLPEEGLKFMVYLQKENIIDESGMPKERFSAEFPKEGPSILRIQQVVRGDSAAYFCASSPRGQRSTDTQYFGPGTRLTVL.

In the case of this clone: Other DNA sequences within the sample encode an identical CDR3. The chain employs TRBV27 and TRBJ2-7; no clear D. This CDR3 comprises 13 residues. V lost 0 bases, J lost 5 bases, and 8 bases lay in between. Germline CDR1 reads MNHEY; CDR2 reads SMNVEV (reference sequence). The CDR3 protein is CASSLSPGNEQYF. The CDR3 coding sequence is TGTGCCAGCAGTTTATCGCCCGGTAACGAGCAGTACTTC.

The chain is built from TRBV2 and TRBJ2-1; TRBD1 matches 8 bases. Germline CDR1 reads SNHLY; CDR2 reads FYNNEI. There are 14 residues in the CDR3. The junction had 4 bases not matched to a gene; V was cut back by 1 base and J by 8 bases. CDR3 coding DNA: TGTGCCAGCAGTGAAGAGACAGGGGACGATGAGCAGTTCTTC. Amino acids: CASSEETGDDEQFF.

V gene TRBV27 combines with J gene TRBJ2-7; 10 bases fit TRBD2. This CDR3 has 15 residues. Trimming removed 2 bases from V and 3 bases from J; junction bases left unmatched: 4. CDR1 is MNHEY, CDR2 SMNVEV, per germline (reference sequence). The CDR3 region is CASSLRVAGGYEQYF. The CDR3, as DNA: TGTGCCAGCAGTTTACGGGTAGCGGGGGGCTACGAGCAGTACTTC.

This chain connects TRBV27 to TRBJ2-2; 7 bases fit TRBD1. Germline CDR1 is MNHEY and CDR2 is SMNVEV (reference sequence). With 3 bases clipped from V and 1 base from J, the junction kept 5 bases outside the gene matches. The CDR3 is 16 amino acids. This CDR3 reads CASSFPGTENTGELFF. The CDR3 DNA sequence: TGTGCCAGCAGTTTCCCCGGGACAGAGAACACCGGGGAGCTGTTTTTT.

This clone was seen a single time. The genes are TRBV29-1 and TRBJ2-7; D may be TRBD2 (5 bases). V was trimmed by 5 bases and J by 2 bases, leaving 13 bases between them. This CDR3 is built from 13 residues. The germline V gene has CDR1 SQVTM and CDR2 ANQGSEA. For the CDR3, the DNA is TGCAGCGTTCAAGTTAGCGTTGCCTACGAGCAGTACTTC. Its protein is CSVQVSVAYEQYF.

V usage is TRBV7-2 and J usage is TRBJ2-1; 9 bases fit TRBD1. In germline, CDR1 is SGHTA, CDR2 FQGNSA. This CDR3 region has 16 residues. Trimming cost V 2 bases and J 2 bases; bases outside gene matches: 4. The CDR3 DNA sequence: TGTGCCAGCAGCTTAATTGGGACAGGGACCTACAATGAGCAGTTCTTC. Translation gives CASSLIGTGTYNEQFF.

In this sample, this clone turned up a few times. The chain carries TRBV28 and TRBJ2-7, with 10 bases that match TRBD1. This CDR3 comprises 18 residues. J was trimmed by 0 bases and V by 1 base; bases with no gene match: 9. The V gene's germline CDR1 is MDHEN and CDR2 SYDVKM. CDR3 nucleotide sequence: TGTGCCAGCAGTTTATTGAACGGAGGGACAGGGGTCTCCTACGAGCAGTACTTC. Its translation is CASSLLNGGTGVSYEQYF.

The gene calls are TRBV7-8 and TRBJ2-1, with 9 bases aligning to TRBD2. J lost 4 bases, V lost 8 bases, and 6 bases had no gene match. The CDR3 length is 14 residues. From germline, CDR1 is SGHVS and CDR2 FQNEAQ. The CDR3: CASGAGGQYNEQFF. CDR3 in DNA: TGTGCCAGCGGAGCGGGAGGCCAATACAATGAGCAGTTCTTC.

This clone occurred once. The rearrangement uses TRBV7-2 and TRBJ1-2; no reliable D call. The CDR3 totals 12 residues. Germline V gene lookup returns CDR1 SGHTA and CDR2 FQGNSA. V lost 5 bases and J 1 base, leaving 5 bases between the germline ends. The CDR3 reads CASSASNYGYTF. CDR3 nucleotides: TGTGCCAGCAGCGCTAGTAACTATGGCTACACCTTC. Looking up the rest from reference TRBV7-2 and TRBJ1-2 gives the full variable domain: GAGVSQSPSNKVTEKGKDVELRCDPISGHTALYWYRQSLGQGLEFLIYFQGNSAPDKSGLPSDRFSAERTGGSVSTLTIQRTQQEDSAVYLCASSASNYGYTFGSGTRLTVV.

This chain joins TRBV19 and TRBJ1-1; the D gene is possibly TRBD1 (6 bases). The CDR3 runs 14 residues. Per germline, CDR1 LNHDA and CDR2 SQIVND (reference sequence). Trimming shortened V by 4 bases and J by 4 bases, and 13 bases separated the two germline ends. CDR3 region: CASSNRERSTEAFF. The CDR3 bases are TGTGCCAGTAGTAACAGGGAGAGGAGCACTGAAGCTTTCTTT.